This TCR beta chain came from a study of shared clonotypes between healthy human individuals. Study details: A couple of female and a few male donors aged 18 to 49 were enrolled.

Data came from immunoSEQ multiplex PCR; TCRdb stores just in-frame clones and leaves some out. The repertoire holds hundreds of thousands of clones, with roughly 77% as singletons. The clonotype originates from a woman in her thirties or forties in good health. Some clones in this sample may be carry-over from other donors' samples. Sequences were obtained from PBMCs.

The CDR3 here is CASSEATGGYEQYF. CDR3 in DNA: TGCGCCAGCAGCGAGGCGACAGGGGGCTACGAGCAGTACTTC. The chain links TRBV5-1 to TRBJ2-7; 9 positions agree with TRBD1. Germline V gene sequence: CDR1 SGHRS, CDR2 YFSETQ. This CDR3 contains 14 residues. V was pared by 4 bases and J by 3 bases, with 5 bases of the junction left unmatched.